The next 25 T cell receptor beta chains were all read from a single sample in a study of blood T cell repertoires in COVID-19. TCRdb's table, derived via immunoSEQ multiplex PCR, lists solely in-frame clones and lacks some. The sample yields 210,000 or so clones, roughly 85% seen once. Sample: PBMCs or T cells enriched from blood (not recorded which). The source of these receptors is a man younger than 45 who had recovered from COVID-19.

This clone has a single count. This rearrangement joins TRBV30 to TRBJ2-6; D gene uncertain. Trimming left V 3 bases short and J 1 base short, with 4 bases between. Germline CDR1 reads GTSNPN; CDR2 reads SVGIG (reference sequence). The CDR3 contains 13 residues. The CDR3 DNA follows: TGTGCCTGGAGATCTTCTGGGGCCAACGTCCTGACTTTC. It specifies CAWRSSGANVLTF. Drawing the rest from reference TRBV30 and TRBJ2-6, the complete variable domain is SQTIHQWPATLVQPVGSPLSLECTVEGTSNPNLYWYRQAAGRGLQLLFYSVGIGQISSEVPQNLSASRPQDRQFILSSKKLLLSDSGFYLCAWRSSGANVLTFGAGSRLTVL.

This chain links TRBV5-4 with TRBJ1-5; D may be TRBD1 (6 bases). Germline CDR1 reads SGHNT; CDR2 reads YYREEE (reference sequence). Between the trimmed V and J ends, which lost 4 bases and 0 bases, there was a span of 11 bases. The CDR3 runs 15 residues. This chain's CDR3 is CASSRDKNSNQPQHF. The CDR3 region has the DNA TGTGCCAGCAGCCGGGACAAAAATAGCAATCAGCCCCAGCATTTT.

The chain joins TRBV6-1 to TRBJ2-7, with 9 positions matching TRBD2. J gave up 4 bases and V 1 base, and 5 bases lay outside the gene matches. The length of the CDR3 is 15 residues. Germline lookup yields CDR1 MNHNS and CDR2 SASEGT. The CDR3 region has the DNA TGTGCCAGCAGTGAAGGACTAGCGGTAACTTACGAGCAGTACTTC. Protein: CASSEGLAVTYEQYF.

The rearrangement joins TRBV10-3 to TRBJ2-7, with TRBD2 matching over 9 bases. The CDR3 spans 15 residues. J gave up 5 bases and V 4 bases, and 9 bases lay outside the gene matches. The germline gives CDR1 ENHRY, CDR2 SYGVKD. For the CDR3, the DNA is TGTGCCATCAGTGCCGCGGGGGGGCTGGTAGACGAGCAGTACTTC. This sequence encodes CAISAAGGLVDEQYF.

The V call is TRBV3-1 (or the pseudogene TRBV3-2), the J call TRBJ2-1, with 8 nucleotides matching TRBD2. In germline, CDR1 is LGHDT, CDR2 YNNKEL (reference sequence). J was trimmed by 0 bases and V by 4 bases; bases with no gene match: 2. The CDR3 spans 15 residues. The CDR3 spells CASSPGGSSYNEQFF. CDR3 sequence (DNA): TGTGCCAGCAGCCCGGGGGGGAGCTCCTACAATGAGCAGTTCTTC.

The V and J genes are TRBV6-5 and TRBJ1-2, with 7 bases identical to TRBD1. Germline V CDR1 and CDR2: MNHEY, SVGAGI. The CDR3 loop spans 12 amino acids. Trimming at V came to 6 bases and at J to 7 bases, leaving 5 bases not matched to a gene. In nucleotides, the CDR3 is TGTGCCAGCAGCCGCCAGGGGGGTGGCTACACCTTC. Translation: CASSRQGGGYTF.

The chain is built from TRBV19 and TRBJ2-5; 9 bases match TRBD2. Per germline, CDR1 LNHDA and CDR2 SQIVND (reference sequence). CDR3 length: 16 amino acids. V shed 4 bases, J shed 3 bases, and the junction held 9 bases outside the gene matches. The CDR3 sequence: CASSSLSLAGKETQYF. The CDR3 DNA follows: TGTGCCAGTAGTAGCCTATCGCTAGCGGGAAAAGAGACCCAGTACTTC.

The chain recombines TRBV11-2 with TRBJ1-1; 8 nucleotides line up with TRBD1. The CDR3 sequence is 15 residues long. Germline CDR1 SGHAT, CDR2 FQNNGV. V lost 5 bases, J lost 1 base, and 6 bases stayed unmatched. The CDR3 DNA is TGTGCCAGCAGCCTACAGGGGGTTGAGAACACTGAAGCTTTCTTT. Translation: CASSLQGVENTEAFF.

CDR3 DNA sequence: TGTGCCAGCAGCTTAGTGGCGGCAGCCTACAATGAGCAGTTCTTC. This codes for CASSLVAAAYNEQFF. The chain uses TRBV11-2 and TRBJ2-1; D is unresolved. Trimming removed 1 base at V and 2 bases at J, with 9 bases between. The length of the CDR3 is 15 residues. Germline CDR1 and CDR2: SGHAT and FQNNGV.

The genes are TRBV11-2 and TRBJ1-5; TRBD1 is a possible D gene (6 bases). The CDR3 spans 14 residues. The germline gives CDR1 SGHAT, CDR2 FQNNGV. Trimming removed 3 bases from V and 2 bases from J, with 8 bases in between. The DNA for the CDR3 is TGTGCCAGCAGCTTGGCAGGGGGCAATCAGCCCCAGCATTTT. Translation: CASSLAGGNQPQHF.

This clone is a singleton in its sample. The V gene is TRBV7-8, the J gene TRBJ2-1; 8 bases line up with TRBD2. Trimming at V came to 6 bases and at J to 4 bases, leaving 2 bases not matched to a gene. The CDR3 consists of 13 residues. From germline, CDR1 is SGHVS and CDR2 FQNEAQ. The CDR3 sequence: CASRLADYNEQFF. The CDR3 DNA sequence: TGTGCCAGCAGACTAGCGGATTACAATGAGCAGTTCTTC.

This chain links TRBV3-1 (or the pseudogene TRBV3-2) with TRBJ1-2; D ambiguous. V was clipped by 0 bases and J by 8 bases, with 13 bases between them. The germline gives CDR1 LGHDT, CDR2 YNNKEL (reference sequence). This CDR3 has 14 amino acids. As DNA, the CDR3 is TGTGCCAGCAGCCAAGAGGACGGGAATCTGGGCTACACCTTC. The encoded protein is CASSQEDGNLGYTF.

In its sample, this clone was seen once. The V call is TRBV4-2, the J call TRBJ1-4; the D is unclear. Germline values: CDR1 LGHNA, CDR2 YNFKEQ. The CDR3 sequence is 13 residues long. V lost 4 bases and J lost 8, with 11 bases in between. DNA for the CDR3: TGTGCCAGCAGCCCCCTCTCCCAGGAAAAACTGTTTTTT. Protein: CASSPLSQEKLFF.

This rearrangement joins TRBV30 to TRBJ2-7; 8 bases are a match to TRBD1. Germline values: CDR1 GTSNPN, CDR2 SVGIG (reference sequence). Germline trimming cut 8 bases from V and 2 bases from J; bases unmatched to any gene: 5. The CDR3 is 12 residues long. The CDR3 loop reads CARAQGAYEQYF. The CDR3 nucleotides read TGTGCCAGAGCACAGGGGGCCTACGAGCAGTACTTC. The variable domain in full, with the rest retrieved from reference TRBV30 and TRBJ2-7, is SQTIHQWPATLVQPVGSPLSLECTVEGTSNPNLYWYRQAAGRGLQLLFYSVGIGQISSEVPQNLSASRPQDRQFILSSKKLLLSDSGFYLCARAQGAYEQYFGPGTRLTVT.

The chain links TRBV30 to TRBJ2-7; 10 bases map to TRBD1. Losses at the gene ends were 5 bases for V and 4 bases for J; bases not matched to a gene: 5. This CDR3 has 13 residues. CDR1 and CDR2 from the germline V gene are GTSNPN and SVGIG (reference sequence). Here the CDR3 DNA reads TGTGCCTGGGACCGGGACAGGGGATACGAGCAGTACTTC. It codes for CAWDRDRGYEQYF.

This chain links TRBV4-3 with TRBJ2-1, with a weak D call TRBD2 (5 bases). CDR1 is LGHNA and CDR2 is YSLEER in the germline V gene. The CDR3 is 15 residues long. V lost 0 bases to trimming and J lost 0 bases, with 6 bases between them. The CDR3 DNA reads as TGCGCCAGCAGCCAAGAGGACTTCTCCTACAATGAGCAGTTCTTC. Protein sequence: CASSQEDFSYNEQFF.

The chain is built from TRBV6-5 and TRBJ2-1; TRBD1 might be the D (6 bases). CDR3 size: 13 residues. In germline, CDR1 is MNHEY, CDR2 SVGAGI. The V end lost 6 bases, the J end lost 6 bases, and 12 bases lay between the germline ends. The CDR3 here is CASSNQGGNEQFF. The CDR3 DNA reads TGTGCCAGCAGCAACCAAGGGGGCAATGAGCAGTTCTTC.

The gene calls are TRBV7-2 and TRBJ1-1; D is uncertain. The CDR3 is made up of 13 amino acids. CDR1 and CDR2 from the germline V gene are SGHTA and FQGNSA. V was trimmed by 4 bases and J by 3 bases, leaving 9 bases between them. CDR3 sequence reads: CASSYDGDTEAFF. CDR3 sequence (DNA): TGTGCCAGCAGCTACGACGGGGACACTGAAGCTTTCTTT.

This clone was detected once. The gene calls are TRBV3-1 (or the pseudogene TRBV3-2) and TRBJ1-6; the match to TRBD1 covers 8 bases. Germline CDR1 and CDR2: LGHDT and YNNKEL (reference sequence). After removal of 3 bases from V and 9 bases from J, the junction contained 4 bases not matched to a gene. This CDR3 has 14 residues. CDR3 in amino acids: CASSQLTGASPLHF. CDR3 bases: TGTGCCAGCAGCCAGCTGACAGGGGCTTCACCCCTCCACTTT.

This rearrangement joins TRBV2 to TRBJ1-2; D gene ambiguous. The V gene lost 4 bases and the J gene lost 2 bases, with 8 bases spanning the gap. Germline CDR1 SNHLY, CDR2 FYNNEI. The CDR3 has 13 amino acids. The CDR3 region is CASSVQQNYGYTF. In DNA, the CDR3 is TGTGCCAGCAGTGTCCAACAGAACTATGGCTACACCTTC.

The V and J genes are TRBV18 and TRBJ1-1, with 8 positions matching TRBD1. Germline-derived CDR1 and CDR2 are KGHSH and LQKENI. The CDR3 contains 13 residues. Trimming at V came to 6 bases and at J to 8 bases, leaving 8 bases not matched to a gene. The CDR3 DNA reads TGTGCCAGCTCTCCAGGGACAGGAGGGGAAGCTTTCTTT. The encoded protein is CASSPGTGGEAFF.

This clone was observed a single time. The chain recombines TRBV29-1 with TRBJ1-2, with D tentatively TRBD1 (6 bases). The length of the CDR3 is 18 residues. Trimming shortened V by 0 bases and J by 0 bases, and 20 bases separated the two germline ends. The germline V gene has CDR1 SQVTM and CDR2 ANQGSEA. In DNA form, the CDR3 reads TGCAGCGTTGAAGATTTTGGACAGCCCCAAAGTTCTAACTATGGCTACACCTTC. It codes for CSVEDFGQPQSSNYGYTF.

V usage is TRBV28 and J usage is TRBJ1-6, with TRBD1 matching 7 bases. The CDR3 consists of 15 residues. Trimming removed 2 bases from V and 7 bases from J; junction bases left unmatched: 5. Germline V CDR1 and CDR2: MDHEN, SYDVKM. In DNA form, the CDR3 reads TGTGCCAGCAGTTTAGGGGGACAGACAAATTCACCCCTCCACTTT. Protein sequence: CASSLGGQTNSPLHF.

This sequence joins TRBV10-1 and TRBJ2-7, with 10 bases fitting TRBD2. The CDR3 totals 14 residues. In germline, CDR1 is WNHNN, CDR2 SYGVQD (reference sequence). The trim removed 2 bases at V and 4 bases at J, leaving 2 bases unmatched. The CDR3: CASSERTSGYEQYF. The CDR3 DNA reads as TGCGCCAGCAGTGAGAGGACTAGCGGTTACGAGCAGTACTTC.

The chain links TRBV5-1 to TRBJ2-3; TRBD2 might be the D (6 bases). The CDR3 totals 13 residues. Trimming took 3 bases from V and 6 from J, leaving 11 bases between them. Per germline, CDR1 SGHRS and CDR2 YFSETQ. DNA of the CDR3: TGCGCCAGCAGCTGGGACTTTCGGGATACGCAGTATTTT. Translating it yields CASSWDFRDTQYF.